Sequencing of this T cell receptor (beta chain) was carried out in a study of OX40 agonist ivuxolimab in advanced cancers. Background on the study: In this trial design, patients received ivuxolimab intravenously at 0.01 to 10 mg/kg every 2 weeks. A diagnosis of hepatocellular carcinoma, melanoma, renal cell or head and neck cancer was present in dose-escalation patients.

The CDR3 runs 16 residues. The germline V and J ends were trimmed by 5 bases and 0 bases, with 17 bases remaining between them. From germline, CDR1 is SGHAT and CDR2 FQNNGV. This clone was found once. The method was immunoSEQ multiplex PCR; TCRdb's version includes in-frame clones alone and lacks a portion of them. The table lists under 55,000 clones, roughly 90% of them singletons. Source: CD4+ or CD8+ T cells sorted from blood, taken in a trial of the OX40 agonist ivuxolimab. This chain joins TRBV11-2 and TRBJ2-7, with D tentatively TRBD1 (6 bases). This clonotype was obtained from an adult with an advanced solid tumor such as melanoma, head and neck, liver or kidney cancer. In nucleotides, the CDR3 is TGTGCCAGCAGCCCCCGTTGGACAGACAGCTCCTACGAGCAGTACTTC. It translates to CASSPRWTDSSYEQYF.